The sequence of this T cell receptor (beta chain) was determined in a study of blood T cell repertoires in COVID-19. At the level of the study: The origin of the acute and convalescent COVID-19 samples was the United States, Italy and Spain. PBMCs, B-cell-depleted T cells, or T cells were the source of the cDNA or gDNA that made up the material.

The CDR3 length is 13 residues. Germline loops: CDR1 KGHDR, CDR2 SFDVKD. The ends were cut back, 3 bases at V and 3 bases at J, with 8 bases in the middle. Per the original methods: Nucleated cell number was recorded as an estimate derived from reference gene primer amplification. TCRdb's table, derived via immunoSEQ multiplex PCR, lists solely in-frame clones and lacks some. From that table come the V and J calls and clone size; the DNA was used to work out D and trimming. The sample lists 100,000 to 150,000 clones; 88% were seen once. This clone has a single count. This sequence was found in a man in his fifties with acute or convalescent COVID-19. Sequencing was carried out using peripheral blood. V and J are TRBV24-1 and TRBJ2-7; a possible D gene is TRBD2 (5 bases). Written as DNA, the CDR3 is TGTGCCACCAGTGATCCCGGGATCTACGAGCAGTACTTC. Its protein is CATSDPGIYEQYF.